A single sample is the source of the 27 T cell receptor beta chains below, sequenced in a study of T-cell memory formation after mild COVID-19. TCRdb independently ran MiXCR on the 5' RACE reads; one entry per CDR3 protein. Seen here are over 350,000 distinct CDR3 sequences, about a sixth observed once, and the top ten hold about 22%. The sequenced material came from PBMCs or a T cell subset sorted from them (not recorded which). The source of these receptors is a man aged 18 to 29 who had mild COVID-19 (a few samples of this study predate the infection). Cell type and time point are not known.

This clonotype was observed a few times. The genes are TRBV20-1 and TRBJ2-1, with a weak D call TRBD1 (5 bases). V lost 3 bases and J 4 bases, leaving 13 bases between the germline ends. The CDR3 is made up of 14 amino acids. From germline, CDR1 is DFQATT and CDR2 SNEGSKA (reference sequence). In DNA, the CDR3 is TGCAGTGCTAGGGCCTTTCAGGGTTACAATGAGCAGTTCTTC. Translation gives CSARAFQGYNEQFF.

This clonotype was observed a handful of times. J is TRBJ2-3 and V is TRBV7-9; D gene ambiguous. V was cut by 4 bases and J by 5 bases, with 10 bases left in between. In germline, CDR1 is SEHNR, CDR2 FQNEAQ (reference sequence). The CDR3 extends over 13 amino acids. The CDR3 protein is CASSSPGQDTQYF. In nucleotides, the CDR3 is TGTGCCAGCAGCTCACCCGGGCAAGATACGCAGTATTTT.

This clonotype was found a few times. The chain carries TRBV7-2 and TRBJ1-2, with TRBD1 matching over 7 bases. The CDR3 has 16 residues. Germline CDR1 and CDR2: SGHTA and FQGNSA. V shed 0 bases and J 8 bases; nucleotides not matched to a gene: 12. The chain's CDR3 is CASSLAPGTALEGYTF. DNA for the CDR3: TGTGCCAGCAGCTTAGCGCCCGGGACAGCTCTAGAGGGCTACACCTTC.

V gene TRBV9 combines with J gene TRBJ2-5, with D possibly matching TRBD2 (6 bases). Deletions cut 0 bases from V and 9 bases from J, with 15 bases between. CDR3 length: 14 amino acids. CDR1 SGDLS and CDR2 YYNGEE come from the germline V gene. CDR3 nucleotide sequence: TGTGCCAGCAGCGTAGACAGCGGGCTAAGGGCCCAGTACTTC. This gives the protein CASSVDSGLRAQYF.

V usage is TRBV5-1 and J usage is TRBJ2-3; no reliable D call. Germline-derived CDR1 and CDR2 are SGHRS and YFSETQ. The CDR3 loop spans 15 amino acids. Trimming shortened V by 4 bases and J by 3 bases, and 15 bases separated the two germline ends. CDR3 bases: TGCGCCAGCAGCACCAGTCTGGTGGGAACAGATACGCAGTATTTT. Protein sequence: CASSTSLVGTDTQYF.

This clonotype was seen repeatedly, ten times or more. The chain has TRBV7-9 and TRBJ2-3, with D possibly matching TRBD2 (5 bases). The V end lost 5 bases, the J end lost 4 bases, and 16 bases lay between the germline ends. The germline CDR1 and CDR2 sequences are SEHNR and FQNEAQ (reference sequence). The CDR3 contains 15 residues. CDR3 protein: CASSNRRAAADTQYF. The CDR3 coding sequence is TGTGCCAGCAGCAACCGACGGGCAGCGGCAGATACGCAGTATTTT.

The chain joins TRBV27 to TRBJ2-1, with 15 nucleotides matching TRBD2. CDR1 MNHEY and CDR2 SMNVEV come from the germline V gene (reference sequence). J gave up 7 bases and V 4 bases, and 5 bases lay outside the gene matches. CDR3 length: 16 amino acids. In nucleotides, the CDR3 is TGTGCCAGCAGTTCGGGACTAGCGGGGGGAGTGAATGAGCAGTTCTTC. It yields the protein CASSSGLAGGVNEQFF.

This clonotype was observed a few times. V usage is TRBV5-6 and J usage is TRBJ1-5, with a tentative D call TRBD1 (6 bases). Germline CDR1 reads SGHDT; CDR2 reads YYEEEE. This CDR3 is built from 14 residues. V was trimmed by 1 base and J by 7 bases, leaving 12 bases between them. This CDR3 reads CASSLRGFGQPQHF. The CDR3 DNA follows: TGTGCCAGCAGCTTGAGGGGGTTCGGACAGCCCCAGCATTTT.

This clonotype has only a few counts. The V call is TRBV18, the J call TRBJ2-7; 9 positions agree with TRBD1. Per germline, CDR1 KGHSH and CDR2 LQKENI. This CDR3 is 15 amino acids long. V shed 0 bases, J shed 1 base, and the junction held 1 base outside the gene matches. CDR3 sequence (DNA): TGTGCCAGCTCACCACCGGGGACAGGGTCCTACGAGCAGTACTTC. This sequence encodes CASSPPGTGSYEQYF.

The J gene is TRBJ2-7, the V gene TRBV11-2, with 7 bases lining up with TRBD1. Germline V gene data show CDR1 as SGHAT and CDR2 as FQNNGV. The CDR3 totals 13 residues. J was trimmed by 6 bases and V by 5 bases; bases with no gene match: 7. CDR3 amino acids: CASSPSTGTEQYV. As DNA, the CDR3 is TGTGCCAGCAGCCCATCGACAGGGACCGAGCAGTACGTC.

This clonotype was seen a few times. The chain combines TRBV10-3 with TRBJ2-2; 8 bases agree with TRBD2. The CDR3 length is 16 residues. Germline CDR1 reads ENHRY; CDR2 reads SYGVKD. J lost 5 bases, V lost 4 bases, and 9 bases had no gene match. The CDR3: CAISVTSGGRTGELFF. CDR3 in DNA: TGTGCCATCAGTGTCACTTCGGGGGGGCGTACCGGGGAGCTGTTTTTT.

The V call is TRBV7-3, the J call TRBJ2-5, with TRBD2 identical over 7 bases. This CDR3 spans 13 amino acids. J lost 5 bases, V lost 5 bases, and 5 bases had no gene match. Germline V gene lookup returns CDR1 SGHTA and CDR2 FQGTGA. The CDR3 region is CASSRAGGETQYF. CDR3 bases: TGTGCCAGCAGCCGGGCCGGGGGGGAGACCCAGTACTTC. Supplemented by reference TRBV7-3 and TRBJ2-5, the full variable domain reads GAGVSQTPSNKVTEKGKYVELRCDPISGHTALYWYRQSLGQGPEFLIYFQGTGAADDSGLPNDRFFAVRPEGSVSTLKIQRTERGDSAVYLCASSRAGGETQYFGPGTRLLVL.

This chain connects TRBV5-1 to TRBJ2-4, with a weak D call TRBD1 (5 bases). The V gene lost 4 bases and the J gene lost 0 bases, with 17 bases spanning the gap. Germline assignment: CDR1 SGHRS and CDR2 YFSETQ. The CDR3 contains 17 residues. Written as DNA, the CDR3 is TGCGCCAGCAGCCCTTTGTCACGACAGCTAGCCAAAAACATTCAGTACTTC. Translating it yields CASSPLSRQLAKNIQYF.

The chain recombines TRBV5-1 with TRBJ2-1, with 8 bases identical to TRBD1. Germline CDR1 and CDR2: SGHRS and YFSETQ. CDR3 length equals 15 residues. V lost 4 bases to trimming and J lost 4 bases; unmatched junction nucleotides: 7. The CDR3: CASSGETGVYNEQFF. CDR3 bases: TGCGCCAGCAGCGGCGAGACAGGGGTATACAATGAGCAGTTCTTC.

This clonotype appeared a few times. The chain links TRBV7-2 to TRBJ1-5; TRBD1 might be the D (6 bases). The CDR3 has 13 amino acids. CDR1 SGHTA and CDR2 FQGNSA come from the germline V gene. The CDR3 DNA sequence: TGTGCTGGGGGCCAGGGGATCAATCAGCCCCAGCATTTT. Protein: CAGGQGINQPQHF.

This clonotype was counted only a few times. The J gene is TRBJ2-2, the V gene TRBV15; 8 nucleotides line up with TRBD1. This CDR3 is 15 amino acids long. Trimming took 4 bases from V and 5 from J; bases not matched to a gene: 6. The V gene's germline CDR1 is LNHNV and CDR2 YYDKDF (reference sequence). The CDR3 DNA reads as TGTGCCACCAGCAAAGGACAGGGAGGAACCGGGGAGCTGTTTTTT. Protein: CATSKGQGGTGELFF.

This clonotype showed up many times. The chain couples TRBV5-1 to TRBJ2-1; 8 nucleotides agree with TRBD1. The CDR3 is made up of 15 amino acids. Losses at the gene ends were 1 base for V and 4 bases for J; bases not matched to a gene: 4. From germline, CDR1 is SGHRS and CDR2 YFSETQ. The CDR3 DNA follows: TGCGCCAGCAGCTTGTTGGACAGGGCGTACAATGAGCAGTTCTTC. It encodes CASSLLDRAYNEQFF. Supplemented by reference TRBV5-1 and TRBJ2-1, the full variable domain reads KAGVTQTPRYLIKTRGQQVTLSCSPISGHRSVSWYQQTPGQGLQFLFEYFSETQRNKGNFPGRFSGRQFSNSRSEMNVSTLELGDSALYLCASSLLDRAYNEQFFGPGTRLTVL.

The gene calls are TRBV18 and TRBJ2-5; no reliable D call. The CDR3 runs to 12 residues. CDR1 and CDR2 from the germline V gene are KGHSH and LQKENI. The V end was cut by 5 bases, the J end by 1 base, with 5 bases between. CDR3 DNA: TGTGCCAGCTCAGAACTCCAAGAGACCCAGTACTTC. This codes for CASSELQETQYF. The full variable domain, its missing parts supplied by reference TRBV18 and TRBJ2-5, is NAGVMQNPRHLVRRRGQEARLRCSPMKGHSHVYWYRQLPEEGLKFMVYLQKENIIDESGMPKERFSAEFPKEGPSILRIQQVVRGDSAAYFCASSELQETQYFGPGTRLLVL.

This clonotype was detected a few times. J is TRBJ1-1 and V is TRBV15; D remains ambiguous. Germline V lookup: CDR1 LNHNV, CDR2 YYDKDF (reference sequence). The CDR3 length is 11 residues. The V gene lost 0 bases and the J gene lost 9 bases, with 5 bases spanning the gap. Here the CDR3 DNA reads TGTGCCACCAGCAGAGATAACCAAGCTTTCTTT. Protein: CATSRDNQAFF.

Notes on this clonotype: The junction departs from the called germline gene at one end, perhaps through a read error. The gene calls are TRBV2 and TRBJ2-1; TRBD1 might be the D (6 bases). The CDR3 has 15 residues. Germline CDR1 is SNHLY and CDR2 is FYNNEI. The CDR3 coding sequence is TGTGCCAGCTTTACAGGGAAAAATACCTACAATGATCAGTTCTTC. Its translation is CASFTGKNTYNDQFF.

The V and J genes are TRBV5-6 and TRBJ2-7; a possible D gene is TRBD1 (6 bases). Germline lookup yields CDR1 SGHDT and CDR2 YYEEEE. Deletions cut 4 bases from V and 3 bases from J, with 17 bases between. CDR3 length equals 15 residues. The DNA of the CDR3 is TGTGCCAGCAGCATACAGGGCTTTTTAGACTACGAGCAGTACTTC. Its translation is CASSIQGFLDYEQYF.

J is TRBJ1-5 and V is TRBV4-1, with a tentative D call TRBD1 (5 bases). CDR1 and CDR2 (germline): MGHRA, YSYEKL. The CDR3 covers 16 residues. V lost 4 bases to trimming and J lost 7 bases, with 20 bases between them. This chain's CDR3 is CASSRLLSQGEQPQHF. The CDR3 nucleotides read TGCGCCAGCAGCCGCCTCCTTTCCCAGGGTGAACAGCCCCAGCATTTT.

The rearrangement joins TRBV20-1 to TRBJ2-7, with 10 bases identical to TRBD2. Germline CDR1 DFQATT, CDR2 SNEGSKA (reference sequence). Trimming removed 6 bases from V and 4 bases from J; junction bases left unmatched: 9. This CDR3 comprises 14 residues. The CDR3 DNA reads TGCAGTGCCCCCCGAGCTAGCGGGGGATACGAGCAGTACTTC. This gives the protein CSAPRASGGYEQYF.

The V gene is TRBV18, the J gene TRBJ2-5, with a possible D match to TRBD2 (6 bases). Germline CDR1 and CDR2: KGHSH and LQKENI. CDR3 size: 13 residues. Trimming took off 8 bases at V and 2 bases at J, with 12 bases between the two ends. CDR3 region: CASLGSMQETQYF. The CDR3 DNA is TGTGCCAGCCTCGGGAGCATGCAAGAGACCCAGTACTTC.

CDR3 protein: CASSMRGASYNEQFF. CDR3 nucleotide sequence: TGTGCCAGTAGTATGCGGGGGGCATCCTACAATGAGCAGTTCTTC. V and J are TRBV19 and TRBJ2-1; 8 bases match TRBD2. Germline CDR1 reads LNHDA; CDR2 reads SQIVND (reference sequence). V lost 3 bases and J lost 1; bases outside the gene matches: 2. The CDR3 has 15 residues.

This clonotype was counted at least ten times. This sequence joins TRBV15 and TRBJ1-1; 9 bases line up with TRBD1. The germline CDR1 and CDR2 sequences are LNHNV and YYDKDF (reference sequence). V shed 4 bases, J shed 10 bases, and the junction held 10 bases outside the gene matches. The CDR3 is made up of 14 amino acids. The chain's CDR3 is CATSTGQGIWRAFF. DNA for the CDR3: TGTGCCACCAGCACCGGACAGGGGATCTGGCGAGCTTTCTTT.

The DNA for the CDR3 is TGTGCCAGCAGCGCTGGACTAGCACCAGATACGCAGTATTTT. Its protein product is CASSAGLAPDTQYF. The chain links TRBV7-9 to TRBJ2-3; 8 nucleotides agree with TRBD2. The CDR3 runs to 14 residues. Germline CDR1 reads SEHNR; CDR2 reads FQNEAQ (reference sequence). The V gene end was trimmed by 5 bases and the J gene end by 4 bases; junction bases not matched to a gene: 5. The full variable domain, completed using reference TRBV7-9 and TRBJ2-3, is DTGVSQNPRHKITKRGQNVTFRCDPISEHNRLYWYRQTLGQGPEFLTYFQNEAQLEKSRLLSDRFSAERPKGSFSTLEIQRTEQGDSAMYLCASSAGLAPDTQYFGPGTRLTVL.